This paragraph covers one TCR beta chain sequence. Which antigen it targets is not known. Base quality data are lacking; no much larger clone is found one base away. This entry belongs to a study of OX40 agonist ivuxolimab in advanced cancers. Broadly, across the study: Ivuxolimab, which targeted the costimulatory receptor OX40 (CD134), was an agonistic, fully human IgG2 monoclonal antibody. Intravenous ivuxolimab was administered to patients every 2 weeks at six dose levels: 0.01, 0.1, 0.3, 1.5, 3 and 10 mg/kg. Prior anti-PD-1, anti-PD-L1 or anti-CTLA-4 therapy was permitted, and approximately 39% of dose-escalation patients had received checkpoint inhibitors. The monotherapy dose-escalation portion (N of about 50 patients) of the phase I ivuxolimab trial is reported in the paper. In the dose-escalation cohort, nearly 85% of patients were male, and the mean age was around 60 years with a range of roughly 20 to 85. Partial responses occurred in three dose-escalation patients: two with cutaneous melanoma and one with hepatocellular carcinoma. Peripheral TCRbeta sequencing was intended to test whether TCR sequence diversity was altered and clonal T-cell expansion was caused by ivuxolimab. Of the approximately 50 dose-escalation patients, hepatocellular carcinoma was present in around 20, melanoma in about 15, renal cell carcinoma in 9 and head and neck cancer in 9.

Study-level results and caveats: After ivuxolimab, CD8+ T cells had more expanded clones than CD4+ T cells on average. In partial responders in the 0.1-3.0 mg/kg groups, normalized peripheral clonal expansion was found to be among the lowest, especially among CD8+ T cells. Which antigens the clonally expanded peripheral T cells were specific for was not determined. Low levels of normalized T-cell clonal expansion were also seen in some patients who did not respond. Clonal expansion of both CD4+ and CD8+ blood T cells was observed from baseline to week 6 at doses 0.1 to 3.0 mg/kg.

Including cysteine and phenylalanine, the CDR3 has 15 amino acids. Only the CDR3 portion is preserved as DNA: 45 bases, with reading frame beginning at the first base. CDR1 and CDR2, looked up from the germline V gene, are KGHSH and LQKENI. V is trimmed back by 3 bases and J by 4 bases, and the junction contains 2 bases that no gene match accounts for. Patients with a history of autoimmune disease or receiving systemic immunosuppression were excluded from the trial. Peripheral blood for TCR sequencing was collected from all dose cohorts at baseline, on cycle 4 day 1, and on cycle 7 day 1. The samples were taken from a phase I, first-in-human, multicenter, open-label dose-escalation trial of ivuxolimab. Adults with locally advanced or metastatic melanoma, renal cell, hepatocellular, or head and neck squamous cell carcinoma were enrolled in the trial. Before TCR sequencing, CD4+ and CD8+ T cells were separately sorted from peripheral blood.

Genomic DNA was extracted from sorted cells for sequencing of the TCRbeta CDR3 region. The immunoSEQ Assay was used to sequence the TCRbeta CDR3 regions. TCRdb limited this immuneACCESS table to in-frame rearrangements with V and J called. A share of clones is missing; checked studies link under half to unresolved V genes, and the rest is unexplained. The sample table lists about 83,000 clones, around 84% of them with a count of one. Of the sample, approximately 1.5% falls within the top ten clones. This receptor was obtained from an adult with an advanced solid tumor such as melanoma, head and neck, liver or kidney cancer. The sequence joins TRBV18 to TRBJ2-1; TRBD1 matches 11 bases in the middle. The source was CD4+ or CD8+ T cells sorted from blood, collected in a trial of the OX40 agonist ivuxolimab. The nucleotides read TGTGCCAGCTCACCGGGACAGGGGGGTTACAATGAGCAGTTCTTC. This codes for CASSPGQGGYNEQFF.